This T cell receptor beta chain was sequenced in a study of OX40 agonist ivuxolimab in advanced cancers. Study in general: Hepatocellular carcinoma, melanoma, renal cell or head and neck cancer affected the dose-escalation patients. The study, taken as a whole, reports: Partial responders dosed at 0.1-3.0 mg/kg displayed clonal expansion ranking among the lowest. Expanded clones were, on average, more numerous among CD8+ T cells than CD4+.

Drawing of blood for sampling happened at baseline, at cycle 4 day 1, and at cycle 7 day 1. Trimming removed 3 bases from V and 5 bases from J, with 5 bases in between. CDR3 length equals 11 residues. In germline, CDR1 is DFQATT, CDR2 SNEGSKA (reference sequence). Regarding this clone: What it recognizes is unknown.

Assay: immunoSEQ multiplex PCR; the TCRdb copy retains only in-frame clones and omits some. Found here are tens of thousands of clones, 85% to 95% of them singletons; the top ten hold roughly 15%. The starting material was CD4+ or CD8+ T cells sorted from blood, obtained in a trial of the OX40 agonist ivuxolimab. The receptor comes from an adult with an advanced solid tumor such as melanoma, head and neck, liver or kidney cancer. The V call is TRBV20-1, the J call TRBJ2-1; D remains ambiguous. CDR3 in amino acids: CSARCDNEQFF. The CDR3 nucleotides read TGCAGTGCTAGGTGTGACAATGAGCAGTTCTTC.